This T cell receptor (beta chain) was sequenced during a study of T cells in Graves' hyperthyroidism and ophthalmopathy. Template material for amplifying TCR beta CDR3 regions consisted of RNA transcripts. The primer set for the first-round RT-PCR of the TCR CDR3 was HTBI. TCRdb independently ran MiXCR on the multiplex PCR reads; one entry per CDR3 protein. This sample carries 600,000 to 850,000 distinct CDR3 sequences, roughly 20% of them seen once, and the ten largest clones take over 15%. Notes on this clonotype: The antigen is unknown.

Study-wide findings and caveats: Blood shared most expanded thyroid clonotypes above 0.001.

First hyperthyroidism diagnosis is when the blood sample was obtained, before any ophthalmopathy symptoms. The TCR comes from a woman aged 50 to 60 with Graves' hyperthyroidism that later progressed to Graves' ophthalmopathy. Sequences were obtained from blood.

The CDR3 DNA reads as TGTGCCAGCAGTTTACCCGGGACAGGGCGGGAAAAACTGTTTTTT. It encodes CASSLPGTGREKLFF. The chain recombines TRBV12-3 or TRBV12-4 with TRBJ1-4; the match to TRBD1 covers 9 bases. Trimming cost V 2 bases and J 8 bases; bases outside gene matches: 6. The CDR3 consists of 15 residues.